Listed below are T cell receptor beta chains from one sample, sequenced in a study of cytomegalovirus exposure and HLA in healthy donors. Repertoires were generated with immunoSEQ multiplex PCR, while TCRdb's copy carries only in-frame clones and drops some. The sample consists of some 140,000 clones, under 80% of them appearing once. Sample: PBMCs. These receptor sequences come from a man aged 18-30 years in good health and CMV-seropositive. Each CDR3 is given with its conserved first and last residue. D genes are given only for firm matches. The listing skips clone size in some rows; elsewhere it reads once, few, many or a size class.

TRBV2	.	11	TRBJ1-1	.	TGTGCCAGCGGACAGCACACTGAAGCTTTCTTT	CASGQHTEAFF
TRBV5-6	TRBD1	13	TRBJ1-2	.	TGTGCCAGCAGGTTCAGGGGGCGCCTCGGCTACACCTTC	CASRFRGRLGYTF
TRBV2	.	14	TRBJ2-7	.	TGTGCCAGCAGTCTTCTGGGAGGCCGGGACGAGCAGTACTTC	CASSLLGGRDEQYF
TRBV27	TRBD1	15	TRBJ2-1	.	TGTGCCAGCAGTTTCTTGCAGGGGGCGTTGAATGAGCAGTTCTTC	CASSFLQGALNEQFF
TRBV7-8	TRBD2	19	TRBJ2-1	once	TGTGCCAGCAGCTTAGCCCAACCCGAAGCGGGAATTTCTTACAATGAGCAGTTCTTC	CASSLAQPEAGISYNEQFF
TRBV5-1	.	16	TRBJ1-3	.	TGCGCCAGCAGTCTTCGCGAGGAGGGGACTGGAAACACCATATATTTT	CASSLREEGTGNTIYF
TRBV7-9	.	14	TRBJ1-2	.	TGTGCCAGCAGCTTGGGGGGGCAGGGTTATGGCTACACCTTC	CASSLGGQGYGYTF
TRBV9	.	15	TRBJ1-4	.	TGTGCCAGCGGGGCCAGGGGAAGCTTTGATGAAAAACTGTTTTTT	CASGARGSFDEKLFF
TRBV7-6	.	13	TRBJ1-1	.	TGTGCCAGCAGCTTAGGGGGCGCAGAGGAAGCTTTCTTT	CASSLGGAEEAFF
TRBV6-1	.	13	TRBJ1-5	once	TGTGCCAGCAGTGACACAGGCTATCAGCCCCAGCATTTT	CASSDTGYQPQHF
TRBV2	TRBD1	15	TRBJ1-1	.	TGTGCCAGCACAGACAGGGGGCCAATGAACACTGAAGCTTTCTTT	CASTDRGPMNTEAFF
TRBV27	TRBD1	15	TRBJ2-1	.	TGTGCCAGCAGTCCGACAGGGCCTTCCTACAATGAGCAGTTCTTC	CASSPTGPSYNEQFF
TRBV29-1	TRBD2	15	TRBJ2-7	.	TGCAGCGTTCAGACTAGCGGGAGGGCCTTATACGAGCAGTACTTC	CSVQTSGRALYEQYF
TRBV5-1	TRBD2	12	TRBJ2-7	.	TGCGCCAGCAGCTTGGGCGGGGGCGAGCAGTACTTC	CASSLGGGEQYF
TRBV9	.	16	TRBJ2-3	.	TGTGCCAGCAGCGCCGTGCTGGACTACCCCACAGATACGCAGTATTTT	CASSAVLDYPTDTQYF